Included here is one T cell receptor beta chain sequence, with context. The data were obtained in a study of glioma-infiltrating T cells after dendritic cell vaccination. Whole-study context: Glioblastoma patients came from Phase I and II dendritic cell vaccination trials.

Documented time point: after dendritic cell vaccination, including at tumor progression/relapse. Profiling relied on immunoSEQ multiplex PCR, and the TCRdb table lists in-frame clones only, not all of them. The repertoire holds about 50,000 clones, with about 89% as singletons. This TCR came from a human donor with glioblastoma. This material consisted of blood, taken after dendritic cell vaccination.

CDR3 DNA sequence: TGTGCCAGCAGCCAAAGACAGCTCTCTAACTATGGCTACACCTTC. It yields the protein CASSQRQLSNYGYTF. The rearrangement uses TRBV7-9 and TRBJ1-2; D might be TRBD1 (5 bases). The CDR3 sequence is 15 residues long. V was shortened by 5 bases and J by 0 bases, with 13 bases between the two germline ends. Germline V gene lookup returns CDR1 SEHNR and CDR2 FQNEAQ (reference sequence). Full variable domain (outside the CDR3, taken from reference TRBV7-9 and TRBJ1-2): DTGVSQNPRHKITKRGQNVTFRCDPISEHNRLYWYRQTLGQGPEFLTYFQNEAQLEKSRLLSDRFSAERPKGSFSTLEIQRTEQGDSAMYLCASSQRQLSNYGYTFGSGTRLTVV.